This note documents a single TCR beta chain sequence. The data were obtained in a study of identifying expanded T cells in peripheral blood. TCRdb's copy holds only in-frame clones and misses some; the assay was immunoSEQ multiplex PCR. The sample lists over 85,000 clones; roughly 84% were seen once. This CDR3 has 15 residues. The germline V and J ends were trimmed by 3 bases and 5 bases, with 17 bases remaining between them. CDR1 SGHVS and CDR2 FNYEAQ come from the germline V gene. The TCR originated in a person aged 18 to 70 in good health. The V and J genes are TRBV7-6 and TRBJ2-7; D perhaps matches TRBD2 (5 bases). The sample comprised blood. The DNA of the CDR3 is TGTGCCAGCAGCTTGTATGGGATTCTCGGGAACGAGCAGTACTTC. Protein: CASSLYGILGNEQYF.